The 28 T cell receptor beta chains below all came from one sample that was sequenced in a study of molecular identifiers for immune sequencing clone quantification. One entry per CDR3 protein results from TCRdb running MiXCR on the PCR reads. Found here are about 510,000 distinct CDR3 sequences, around 23% of them singletons; the top ten hold roughly 0.79%. Specimen: naive CD8+ T cells from blood, with Jurkat cell RNA spiked in. This sample's subset: FACS-sorted CD8+CD4-CCR7+CD45RA+ naive T cells. The origin of the receptors is a human donor in good health. Some libraries in this study had Jurkat cell RNA spiked in.

The chain joins TRBV24-1 to TRBJ2-2, with D unresolved. In germline, CDR1 is KGHDR, CDR2 SFDVKD. CDR3 size: 16 residues. V dropped 9 bases and J dropped 4 bases, with 20 bases sitting between them. CDR3 nucleotide sequence: TGTGCCACCCCCTTGGGCAGTTCAGTCGGCACCGGGGAGCTGTTTTTT. It codes for CATPLGSSVGTGELFF.

The rearrangement links TRBV5-1 to TRBJ2-7, with 10 bases that match TRBD2. This CDR3 contains 16 residues. Germline values: CDR1 SGHRS, CDR2 YFSETQ. The junction had 4 bases not matched to a gene; V was cut back by 1 base and J by 0 bases. CDR3 in amino acids: CASSLSGRVPSYEQYF. DNA of the CDR3: TGCGCCAGCAGCTTGAGCGGGAGGGTTCCCTCCTACGAGCAGTACTTC. Together with reference TRBV5-1 and TRBJ2-7, the CDR3 gives the full variable domain: KAGVTQTPRYLIKTRGQQVTLSCSPISGHRSVSWYQQTPGQGLQFLFEYFSETQRNKGNFPGRFSGRQFSNSRSEMNVSTLELGDSALYLCASSLSGRVPSYEQYFGPGTRLTVT.

The V gene is TRBV7-2, the J gene TRBJ2-3, with 12 bases fitting TRBD2. After removal of 2 bases from V and 5 bases from J, the junction contained 11 bases not matched to a gene. The CDR3 length is 18 residues. CDR1 and CDR2 from the germline V gene are SGHTA and FQGNSA. This chain's CDR3 is CASSLSLAGGPGIDTQYF. Here the CDR3 DNA reads TGTGCCAGCAGCTTAAGTCTAGCGGGGGGGCCGGGGATAGATACGCAGTATTTT.

The gene calls are TRBV30 and TRBJ2-5; TRBD2 might be the D (6 bases). This CDR3 comprises 13 residues. CDR1 and CDR2 from the germline V gene are GTSNPN and SVGIG (reference sequence). Trimming shortened V by 0 bases and J by 5 bases, and 10 bases separated the two germline ends. The CDR3 region has the DNA TGTGCCTGGAGTGTCCCGGGGGAGGAGACCCAGTACTTC. Amino acid sequence: CAWSVPGEETQYF.

The chain carries TRBV15 and TRBJ1-5; possibly TRBD1 for D (5 bases). Germline lookup yields CDR1 LNHNV and CDR2 YYDKDF (reference sequence). The CDR3 has 15 amino acids. V lost 5 bases to trimming and J lost 4 bases, with 15 bases between them. The CDR3 DNA sequence: TGTGCCACCAGCTACGGTGGGACTGGGAATCAGCCCCAGCATTTT. It yields the protein CATSYGGTGNQPQHF.

This clonotype has just one count. A read error may explain this, as a much larger clone is one base away. Given the absence of the conserved phenylalanine or tryptophan at the CDR3 end, a read error is likely. The chain links TRBV7-9 to TRBJ2-7; the match to TRBD2 covers 7 bases. CDR1 is SEHNR and CDR2 is FQNEAQ in the germline V gene (reference sequence). This CDR3 is built from 17 residues. Losses at the gene ends were 5 bases for V and 0 bases for J; bases not matched to a gene: 13. CDR3 residues: CASSPPSSGGTSYEQYL. The CDR3 DNA is TGTGCCAGCAGCCCGCCCAGCTCGGGAGGTACCTCCTACGAGCAGTACCTC.

V usage is TRBV28 and J usage is TRBJ2-2, with 8 bases fitting TRBD2. Trimming took 5 bases from V and 3 from J; bases not matched to a gene: 5. Germline V gene data show CDR1 as MDHEN and CDR2 as SYDVKM. This CDR3 has 15 residues. CDR3 in amino acids: CASSPREADTGELFF. CDR3 DNA sequence: TGTGCCAGCAGTCCGCGGGAGGCCGACACCGGGGAGCTGTTTTTT.

This clonotype was detected only a few times. V usage is TRBV28 and J usage is TRBJ1-1; possibly TRBD1 for D (6 bases). Trimming pared 7 bases from V and 4 bases from J, leaving 19 bases between. Germline V gene sequence: CDR1 MDHEN, CDR2 SYDVKM. The CDR3 length is 15 residues. CDR3 loop: CASKSGFGGFTEAFF. The CDR3 bases are TGTGCCAGCAAAAGTGGTTTTGGGGGCTTCACTGAAGCTTTCTTT.

To note about this clonotype: A read error is possible here, since a much larger clone lies one base away. The chain joins TRBV25-1 to TRBJ2-5; 10 bases fit TRBD1. Germline assignment: CDR1 MGHDK and CDR2 SYGVNS. Trimming removed 4 bases from V and 5 bases from J; junction bases left unmatched: 7. The CDR3 is 15 amino acids. The CDR3 region has the DNA TGTGCCAGCAGTGCCAGACAGGGGGCTCGGGAGACCCAGTACTTC. This codes for CASSARQGARETQYF.

This clonotype has at least ten counts. The genes are TRBV20-1 and TRBJ2-1; possibly TRBD1 or TRBD2 for D (5 bases each). The CDR3 extends over 16 amino acids. V was shortened by 0 bases and J by 2 bases, with 14 bases between the two germline ends. Germline V gene sequence: CDR1 DFQATT, CDR2 SNEGSKA (reference sequence). As DNA, the CDR3 is TGCAGTGCTAGAGATAAAGTGGGACCAACCTACAATGAGCAGTTCTTC. The encoded protein is CSARDKVGPTYNEQFF.

On this clonotype: A much more abundant neighbour one base away suggests this may be a read error. The rearrangement joins TRBV9 to TRBJ2-3; the D is unclear. The CDR3 sequence is 14 residues long. V dropped 0 bases and J dropped 1 base, with 6 bases sitting between them. CDR1 and CDR2 from the germline V gene are SGDLS and YYNGEE. The CDR3 sequence: CASSVGPRTDTQYF. CDR3 DNA sequence: TGTGCCAGCAGCGTAGGCCCCCGCACAGATACGCAGTATTTT.

This clonotype was seen ten or more times. The chain couples TRBV15 to TRBJ1-5; D perhaps matches TRBD1 (5 bases). The CDR3 consists of 13 residues. Germline lookup yields CDR1 LNHNV and CDR2 YYDKDF (reference sequence). The ends were cut back, 8 bases at V and 6 bases at J, with 14 bases in the middle. The CDR3 is CATDAAGGQPQHF. The DNA of the CDR3 is TGTGCCACCGATGCGGCGGGGGGTCAGCCCCAGCATTTT.

This clonotype was counted many times. The rearrangement joins TRBV5-1 to TRBJ1-5, with a possible D match to TRBD1 (5 bases). Germline CDR1 and CDR2: SGHRS and YFSETQ. The CDR3 contains 17 residues. Trimming pared 7 bases from V and 3 bases from J, leaving 23 bases between. CDR3 DNA: TGCGCCAGCCCCGAGGGAAGGGGCAAAGACTTCAATCAGCCCCAGCATTTT. Protein: CASPEGRGKDFNQPQHF.

Turning to this clonotype: This may stem from a read error, because a much larger clone lies one nucleotide away. This chain joins TRBV29-1 and TRBJ2-2; the D gene is possibly TRBD2 (6 bases). Germline CDR1 is SQVTM and CDR2 is ANQGSEA. The CDR3 is 12 amino acids. The chain's CDR3 is CSVEPGSGEVFF. The CDR3 nucleotides are TGCAGCGTTGAGCCAGGGTCCGGGGAGGTGTTTTTT.

Of note for this clonotype: This may be a read error, as it is one base from a much larger clone. The chain is built from TRBV29-1 and TRBJ1-1; 7 bases align to TRBD1. The germline V gene has CDR1 SQVTM and CDR2 ANQGSEA. V shed 6 bases, J shed 1 base, and the junction held 8 bases outside the gene matches. This CDR3 is built from 14 residues. CDR3 residues: CSVLDRDSNTEAFF. The CDR3 bases are TGCAGCGTCCTAGACAGGGATTCGAACACTGAAGCTTTCTTT.

This clonotype has ten or more counts. The rearrangement uses TRBV4-1 and TRBJ2-6, with D uncertain. Looked up from germline, CDR1 is MGHRA and CDR2 is YSYEKL. The CDR3 extends over 16 amino acids. V was pared by 3 bases and J by 4 bases, with 13 bases between. This chain's CDR3 is CASSQYEPSGANVLTF. The CDR3 DNA reads as TGCGCCAGCAGCCAGTACGAGCCTTCCGGGGCCAACGTCCTGACTTTC.

The chain uses TRBV4-1 and TRBJ1-1; the match to TRBD1 covers 8 bases. Germline V gives CDR1 MGHRA, CDR2 YSYEKL. The V segment lost 6 bases and the J segment 5 bases; nucleotides outside the gene matches: 14. CDR3 length: 16 amino acids. In nucleotides, the CDR3 is TGCGCCAGCAGAATCAGTACAGGGGGGGTAAGGACTGAAGCTTTCTTT. Translation: CASRISTGGVRTEAFF.

The V call is TRBV12-3 or TRBV12-4, the J call TRBJ2-5; possible D gene TRBD1, 6 bases. The CDR3 sequence is 14 residues long. Trimming cost V 7 bases and J 5 bases, with 17 bases left between them. The CDR3 sequence is CASKPNRAGETQYF. The CDR3, as DNA: TGTGCCAGCAAACCCAACAGGGCAGGCGAGACCCAGTACTTC.

The table lists this clonotype with a few counts. The chain employs TRBV11-2 and TRBJ2-1; 11 bases match TRBD2. The germline V gene has CDR1 SGHAT and CDR2 FQNNGV. This CDR3 has 17 amino acids. The J segment lost 2 bases and the V segment lost 5 bases, leaving 8 bases of the junction unmatched. DNA for the CDR3: TGTGCCAGCAGCCCCTACTTAGCGGGAGGGCCCTACAATGAGCAGTTCTTC. Translated, it gives CASSPYLAGGPYNEQFF.

CDR3 sequence: CASSLPGTSGRRSPQETQYF. CDR3 sequence (DNA): TGTGCCAGCAGTTTACCGGGGACTAGCGGGAGGAGAAGCCCCCAAGAGACCCAGTACTTC. The chain couples TRBV28 to TRBJ2-5; 15 positions agree with TRBD2. The length of the CDR3 is 20 residues. With 2 bases clipped from V and 1 base from J, the junction kept 11 bases outside the gene matches. Germline assignment: CDR1 MDHEN and CDR2 SYDVKM.

The gene calls are TRBV20-1 and TRBJ1-3, with D perhaps matching TRBD1 (5 bases). The CDR3 is made up of 20 amino acids. Germline assignment: CDR1 DFQATT and CDR2 SNEGSKA (reference sequence). Trimming removed 0 bases at V and 0 bases at J, with 24 bases between. The CDR3 DNA sequence: TGCAGTGCTAGAGACGACAGCCTAGGACGGATAATAAACTCTGGAAACACCATATATTTT. This encodes CSARDDSLGRIINSGNTIYF.

This clonotype was seen a handful of times. This chain uses TRBV28 with TRBJ1-5, with D hard to call. Germline lookup yields CDR1 MDHEN and CDR2 SYDVKM. The CDR3 is 14 residues long. V gave up 7 bases and J gave up 3 bases, with 13 bases separating them. CDR3 nucleotide sequence: TGTGCCAGCATCCCCCCCCGGTCCAATCAGCCCCAGCATTTT. Its translation is CASIPPRSNQPQHF. Full variable domain (missing parts from reference TRBV28 and TRBJ1-5): DVKVTQSSRYLVKRTGEKVFLECVQDMDHENMFWYRQDPGLGLRLIYFSYDVKMKEKGDIPEGYSVSREKKERFSLILESASTNQTSMYLCASIPPRSNQPQHFGDGTRLSIL.

The V and J genes are TRBV20-1 and TRBJ2-3; the D is unclear. Trimming shortened V by 3 bases and J by 2 bases, and 9 bases separated the two germline ends. In germline, CDR1 is DFQATT, CDR2 SNEGSKA (reference sequence). The CDR3 spans 13 residues. The CDR3 region has the DNA TGCAGTGCTAGTCCAGCGAACACAGATACGCAGTATTTT. It yields the protein CSASPANTDTQYF.

This chain connects TRBV6-1 to TRBJ1-2; D is undetermined. Deletions cut 10 bases from V and 1 base from J, with 16 bases between. The CDR3 is 14 residues long. Germline CDR1 is MNHNS and CDR2 is SASEGT. The CDR3 bases are TGTGCCATCCCTTCTCCCTCCGTTAACTATGGCTACACCTTC. This gives the protein CAIPSPSVNYGYTF.

Notes on this clonotype: A much larger clone differs from this one at a single base, so this may be a read error. The CDR3 DNA is TGTGCCAGCATGAGGGGGGCCGGGTTGACAGATACGCAGTATTTT. Translated, it gives CASMRGAGLTDTQYF. The V call is TRBV2, the J call TRBJ2-3; D may match TRBD1 or TRBD2 (6 bases each). From germline, CDR1 is SNHLY and CDR2 FYNNEI. Trimming shortened V by 7 bases and J by 3 bases, and 17 bases separated the two germline ends. This CDR3 has 15 amino acids.

This clonotype has a handful of counts. V is TRBV4-3 and J is TRBJ2-7, with D tentatively TRBD1 or TRBD2 (5 bases each). This CDR3 has 16 amino acids. Germline V lookup: CDR1 LGHNA, CDR2 YSLEER. Trimming left V 0 bases short and J 1 base short, with 13 bases between. Here the CDR3 DNA reads TGCGCCAGCAGCCAAGATCGAGGGACGTTATCCTACGAGCAGTACTTC. Protein product: CASSQDRGTLSYEQYF.

The rearrangement links TRBV7-2 to TRBJ2-7; D is possibly TRBD1 or TRBD2 (6 bases each). This CDR3 comprises 13 residues. The ends were cut back, 7 bases at V and 4 bases at J, with 14 bases in the middle. Germline V gene sequence: CDR1 SGHTA, CDR2 FQGNSA. Here the CDR3 reads CASTTPGAYEQYF. The CDR3 bases are TGTGCCAGCACCACCCCGGGGGCGTACGAGCAGTACTTC.

This rearrangement joins TRBV5-4 to TRBJ2-7; no clear D gene. The V end was cut by 2 bases, the J end by 4 bases, with 13 bases between. The CDR3 sequence is 14 residues long. The germline gives CDR1 SGHNT, CDR2 YYREEE (reference sequence). The CDR3 bases are TGTGCCAGCAGCTTTGGCCCTGGAACGTACGAGCAGTACTTC. Translating it yields CASSFGPGTYEQYF.